This passage covers 8 T cell receptor beta chains from one sample sequenced in a study of Graves' ophthalmopathy and Graves' hyperthyroidism. CDR3 regions of TCR beta were amplified from RNA transcripts. Scientists carried out first-round RT-PCR using HTBI primers and then a second-round multiplex PCR. TCRdb processed the multiplex PCR reads anew with MiXCR; each CDR3 protein has one entry. The sample holds 600,000 to 700,000 distinct CDR3 sequences, roughly two fifths seen once. The sequenced sample was peripheral blood. Receptors originate from an adult man with Graves' ophthalmopathy.

There are many counts of this clonotype. The rearrangement uses TRBV12-3 or TRBV12-4 and TRBJ1-4; the D gene is possibly TRBD1 (6 bases). Trimming pared 5 bases from V and 8 bases from J, leaving 24 bases between. This CDR3 region has 17 residues. The CDR3 sequence is CASSQGGLSQAREKLFF. In nucleotides, the CDR3 is TGTGCCAGCAGTCAAGGGGGTTTATCCCAAGCTCGAGAAAAACTGTTTTTT.

This clonotype was counted ten times or more. V gene TRBV12-3 or TRBV12-4 combines with J gene TRBJ1-2; D call uncertain. The CDR3 is 13 amino acids. V was trimmed by 2 bases and J by 7 bases, leaving 11 bases between them. The CDR3 region has the DNA TGTGCCAGCAGTTTATGGGGATCCGGTGGCTACACCTTC. Its protein product is CASSLWGSGGYTF.

V is TRBV29-1 and J is TRBJ1-1; 8 bases are shared with TRBD1. The CDR3 length is 14 residues. J lost 4 bases, V lost 8 bases, and 12 bases had no gene match. Germline V lookup: CDR1 SQVTM, CDR2 ANQGSEA. CDR3 in amino acids: CSLSEADRATEAFF. The CDR3 nucleotides read TGCAGCTTGAGCGAGGCGGACAGGGCCACTGAAGCTTTCTTT. The variable domain in full, with the rest retrieved from reference TRBV29-1 and TRBJ1-1, is SAVISQKPSRDICQRGTSLTIQCQVDSQVTMMFWYRQQPGQSLTLIATANQGSEATYESGFVIDKFPISRPNLTFSTLTVSNMSPEDSSIYLCSLSEADRATEAFFGQGTRLTVV.

This clonotype was counted ten times or more. This chain connects TRBV4-1 to TRBJ1-1; D uncertain. V lost 0 bases and J lost 4, with 12 bases in between. The CDR3 is 15 residues long. The V gene's germline CDR1 is MGHRA and CDR2 YSYEKL. For the CDR3, the DNA is TGCGCCAGCAGCCAAGATCGGCACGGATTCACTGAAGCTTTCTTT. Translating gives CASSQDRHGFTEAFF.

This clonotype was detected a few times. The chain joins TRBV4-1 to TRBJ2-5; D not resolved. Trimming cost V 2 bases and J 4 bases, with 11 bases left between them. This CDR3 has 14 amino acids. Per the germline V gene, CDR1 is MGHRA and CDR2 is YSYEKL. The CDR3 loop reads CASSQPIAGETQYF. The CDR3, as DNA: TGCGCCAGCAGCCAACCAATAGCAGGAGAGACCCAGTACTTC.

There are many counts of this clonotype. This chain links TRBV9 with TRBJ2-7; TRBD1 or TRBD2 may be the D gene (6 bases each). Germline V gene sequence: CDR1 SGDLS, CDR2 YYNGEE. V lost 0 bases, J lost 2 bases, and 12 bases lay in between. The CDR3 is made up of 15 amino acids. CDR3 DNA: TGTGCCAGCAGCGTAGCTCCAGGGGAGGCCTACGAGCAGTACTTC. Protein sequence: CASSVAPGEAYEQYF.

For this clonotype: The junction departs from the called germline gene at one end, perhaps through a read error. The chain joins TRBV7-9 to TRBJ1-2, with 9 bases fitting TRBD1. The length of the CDR3 is 15 residues. Germline V gene sequence: CDR1 SEHNR, CDR2 FQNEAQ (reference sequence). CDR3 coding DNA: TGCGCCAGCAGCCAAGAGACAGGGGGGCCATATGGCTACACCTTC. Protein sequence: CASSQETGGPYGYTF.

In this sample, this clonotype turned up many times. The V and J genes are TRBV12-3 or TRBV12-4 and TRBJ2-7; D may be TRBD2 (6 bases). The CDR3 length is 14 residues. The V gene lost 7 bases and the J gene lost 4 bases, with 17 bases spanning the gap. DNA of the CDR3: TGTGCCAGCAAATCCACAAAGCGGGCTTACGAGCAGTACTTC. Translating it yields CASKSTKRAYEQYF.